The text below deals with one T cell receptor (beta chain). Repertoires were generated with immunoSEQ multiplex PCR, while TCRdb's copy carries only in-frame clones and drops some. In the table there are about 240,000 clones, approximately 86% of which are singletons. The data belong to a study of blood T cell repertoires in COVID-19. About the research overall: The United States, Italy and Spain supplied acute and convalescent COVID-19 samples. Nucleic acid was either cDNA or gDNA, and it came from T cells, B-cell-depleted T cells, or PBMCs.

Germline-derived CDR1 and CDR2 are LGHNA and YNFKEQ. Trimming took 0 bases from V and 5 from J; bases not matched to a gene: 3. CDR3 size: 15 residues. The chain is built from TRBV4-2 and TRBJ1-5, with 8 positions matching TRBD1. The sample comprised peripheral blood. The sequence came from a human donor in a cohort sampled during active COVID-19. This CDR3 is CASSQDPGQDQPQHF. DNA of the CDR3: TGTGCCAGCAGCCAAGATCCGGGACAGGATCAGCCCCAGCATTTT.